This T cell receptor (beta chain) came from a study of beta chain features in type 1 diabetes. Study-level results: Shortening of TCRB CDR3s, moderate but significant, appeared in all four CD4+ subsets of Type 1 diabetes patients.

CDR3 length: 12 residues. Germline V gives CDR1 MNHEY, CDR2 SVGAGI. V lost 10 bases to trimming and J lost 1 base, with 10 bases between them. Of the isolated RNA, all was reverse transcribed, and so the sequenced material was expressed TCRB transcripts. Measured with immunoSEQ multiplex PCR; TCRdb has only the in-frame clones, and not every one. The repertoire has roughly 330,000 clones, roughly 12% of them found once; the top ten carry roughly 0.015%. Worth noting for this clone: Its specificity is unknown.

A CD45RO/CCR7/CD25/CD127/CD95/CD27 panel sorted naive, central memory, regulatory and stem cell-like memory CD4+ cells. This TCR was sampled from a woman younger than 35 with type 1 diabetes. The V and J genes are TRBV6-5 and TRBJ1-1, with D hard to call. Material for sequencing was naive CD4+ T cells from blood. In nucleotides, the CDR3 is TGTGCCACCACAGCCTGGAACACTGAAGCTTTCTTT. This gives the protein CATTAWNTEAFF.